The rows below give T cell receptor beta chains drawn from one sample of a study of OX40 agonist ivuxolimab in advanced cancers. Profiled with immunoSEQ multiplex PCR; TCRdb holds only in-frame clones, not every one. This sample has some 100,000 clones, with over 75% found just once. The specimen comprised CD4+ or CD8+ T cells sorted from blood, sampled in a trial of the OX40 agonist ivuxolimab. The source of these receptors is an adult with an advanced solid tumor such as melanoma, head and neck, liver or kidney cancer. The CDR3 runs from the conserved cysteine through the conserved F or W. Part of the rows lack a size; the others show once, few, many or a class for expanded clones.

>-|TRBJ1-5|TRBV27
CASSYSRTGRSNQPQHF
>-|TRBJ1-2|TRBV2
CASSVVGQGTF
>-|TRBJ1-2|TRBV30
CAWRPYGTGISANYGYTF
>-|TRBJ2-7|TRBV29-1
CSVAPGQGAYEQYF
>-|TRBJ2-5|TRBV6-5
CATTTGIGRETQYF
>-|TRBJ2-1|TRBV4-1
CASSPQNSNEQFF
>once|TRBJ1-2|TRBV6-1
CASSEAQGIFAGYTF
>-|TRBJ1-6|TRBV19
CASSIVTGTGNNSPLHF
>-|TRBJ2-3|TRBV5-6
CASSFLAGAHTDTQYF
>-|TRBJ2-3|TRBV6-1
CASSEAGTGVDTQYF
>-|TRBJ1-5|TRBV19
CATNPGWGIGNQPQHF
>-|TRBJ2-7|TRBV4-1
CASSQAWTSGVTYEQYF
>-|TRBJ2-7|TRBV9
CASSVGSGSYEQYF
>-|TRBJ2-7|TRBV7-9
CASSSLPGERGEQYF
>-|TRBJ1-4|TRBV6-6
CASSYGYGEAFF
>once|TRBJ2-2|TRBV27
CASSPELGGVRTGELFF
>-|TRBJ1-5|TRBV27
CASRDAGAGSQPQHF
>-|TRBJ1-6|TRBV2
CASKGSVRMDSPLHF
>few|TRBJ1-6|TRBV7-3
CASSLVGGQNSPLHF
>-|TRBJ1-2|TRBV6-1
CASSVKSNYSYTF
>-|TRBJ2-7|TRBV19
CASSIGGRGLYEQYF
>-|TRBJ1-4|TRBV5-8
CASSFTGTGYEKLFF
>-|TRBJ2-7|TRBV6-5
CASTGLAAYEQYF
>-|TRBJ2-4|TRBV5-1
CASSLRGSQGKNIQYF
>-|TRBJ1-1|TRBV11-2
CASSFRRGNTEAFF
>once|TRBJ1-2|TRBV27
CASPLCGTAHGYTF
>-|TRBJ2-1|TRBV28
CASSPGTHEQFF
>-|TRBJ1-2|TRBV4-1
CASSQETGDYGYTF
>-|TRBJ2-5|TRBV28
CASSLSGGPKPFGWRGQETQYF
>-|TRBJ1-4|TRBV7-9
CASSFGAQGKLFF
>few|TRBJ2-7|TRBV7-2
CASSKGLGYEQYF
>-|TRBJ2-1|TRBV7-2
CASSLGSRESIEQFF
>few|TRBJ1-6|TRBV11-2
CASSLEGAENSPLHF
>-|TRBJ2-2|TRBV23-1
CASSQYRGTENTGELFF
>-|TRBJ1-2|TRBV19
CASSAAGPSYGYTF
>-|TRBJ1-3|TRBV5-1
CASSSNQYSGNTIYF
>once|TRBJ2-6|TRBV5-5
CASSLYDTIPGANVLTF
>-|TRBJ2-2|TRBV19
CASTFRVAGELFF
>-|TRBJ2-2|TRBV9
CASSPGTYNTGELFF
>-|TRBJ1-2|TRBV5-1
CASSLAGQGASGYTF
>-|TRBJ2-7|TRBV29-1
CSVARTGGSYEQYF
>-|TRBJ2-1|TRBV5-1
CASRLDRGRLNEQFF
>-|TRBJ2-1|TRBV28
CASSASSGGLYNEQFF
>few|TRBJ2-1|TRBV4-1
CASSQEGSASGGGYEQFF
>-|TRBJ2-1|TRBV2
CASRGQGTGFNEQFF
>-|TRBJ2-5|TRBV19
CASKLAGGETQYF
>-|TRBJ1-4|TRBV5-1
CASSNGITPREKLFF
>-|TRBJ2-1|TRBV6-5
CASSYGGVDNEQFF
>-|TRBJ1-5|TRBV6-1
CASRLTGATNQPQHF
>-|TRBJ1-2|TRBV5-1
CASSSEGQIYGYTF